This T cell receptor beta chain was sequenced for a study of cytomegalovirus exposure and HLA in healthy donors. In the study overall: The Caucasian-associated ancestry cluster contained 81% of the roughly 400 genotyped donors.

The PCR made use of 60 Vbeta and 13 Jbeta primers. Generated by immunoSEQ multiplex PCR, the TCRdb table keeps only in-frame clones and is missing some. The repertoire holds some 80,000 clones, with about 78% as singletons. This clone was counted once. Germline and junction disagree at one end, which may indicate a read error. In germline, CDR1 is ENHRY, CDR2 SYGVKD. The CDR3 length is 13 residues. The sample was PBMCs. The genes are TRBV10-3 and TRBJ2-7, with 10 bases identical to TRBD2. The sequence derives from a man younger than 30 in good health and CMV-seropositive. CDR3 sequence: CATGASGRSEQYF. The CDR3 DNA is TGCGCCACTGGGGCTAGCGGGAGATCGGAGCAGTACTTC.